Shown below are 10 T cell receptor beta chains from a single sample sequenced in a study of cytomegalovirus exposure and HLA in healthy donors. PCR used 60 Vbeta primers and 13 Jbeta primers. The assay was immunoSEQ multiplex PCR, and TCRdb's table has in-frame clones only and misses some. The sample yields approximately 280,000 clones, about nine tenths seen once. The sequenced material came from PBMCs. The source is a man between 35 and 55 years old in good health and CMV-seropositive.

The chain is built from TRBV7-9 and TRBJ2-1, with D possibly being TRBD1 (6 bases). This CDR3 contains 13 residues. The germline CDR1 and CDR2 sequences are SEHNR and FQNEAQ (reference sequence). Between the trimmed V and J ends, which lost 4 bases and 8 bases, there was a span of 12 bases. The CDR3 DNA sequence: TGTGCCAGCAGCTCGTCCAGGGGCCATGAGCAGTTCTTC. Its protein is CASSSSRGHEQFF.

The gene calls are TRBV4-2 and TRBJ2-3; the match to TRBD1 covers 7 bases. The CDR3 runs to 15 residues. The germline V gene encodes CDR1 LGHNA and CDR2 YNFKEQ. The V gene end was trimmed by 0 bases and the J gene end by 6 bases; junction bases not matched to a gene: 6. The CDR3 here is CASSQEGTGVDTQYF. The DNA of the CDR3 is TGTGCCAGCAGCCAAGAGGGAACAGGGGTGGATACGCAGTATTTT.

The V and J genes are TRBV7-2 and TRBJ2-1, with 9 bases that match TRBD2. Germline V gene lookup returns CDR1 SGHTA and CDR2 FQGNSA. V shed 1 base and J 6 bases; nucleotides not matched to a gene: 4. The CDR3 covers 15 residues. CDR3 DNA: TGTGCCAGCAGCTTAGGCGGGAGGGCTGGCAATGAGCAGTTCTTC. It is translated as CASSLGGRAGNEQFF.

The chain joins TRBV18 to TRBJ1-2; 9 bases are shared with TRBD1. V shed 6 bases and J 8 bases; nucleotides not matched to a gene: 7. This CDR3 has 13 residues. Germline CDR1 KGHSH, CDR2 LQKENI. The CDR3 DNA follows: TGTGCCAGCTCCGCCGGGACAGGGCCCGGCTACACCTTC. Protein sequence: CASSAGTGPGYTF.

The chain uses TRBV7-6 and TRBJ2-3, with TRBD2 identical over 12 bases. V was pared by 7 bases and J by 6 bases, with 8 bases of the junction left unmatched. This CDR3 spans 15 amino acids. Germline CDR1 is SGHVS and CDR2 is FNYEAQ. The CDR3 coding sequence is TGTGCCAGCACCCTGACTAGCGGGAGTGGTGATACGCAGTATTTT. This codes for CASTLTSGSGDTQYF.

This chain joins TRBV6-6 and TRBJ1-1, with TRBD1 as a possible D gene (5 bases). V shed 4 bases and J shed 5 bases, with 14 bases lying between them. CDR3 length: 14 residues. The germline V gene has CDR1 MNHNY and CDR2 SVGAGI (reference sequence). CDR3 DNA sequence: TGTGCCAGCAGTTTAACCGGGGGACGGACTGAAGCTTTCTTT. Residues: CASSLTGGRTEAFF.

CDR3 loop: CASREGGSTDTQYF. The CDR3 DNA reads as TGTGCCAGCAGGGAGGGGGGGAGCACAGATACGCAGTATTTT. This chain links TRBV7-3 with TRBJ2-3; D might be TRBD2 (7 bases). Per the germline V gene, CDR1 is SGHTA and CDR2 is FQGTGA. This CDR3 has 14 amino acids. The V end was cut by 6 bases, the J end by 0 bases, with 10 bases between.

As DNA, the CDR3 is TGTGCCAGCAGCCCAGGCCTCCAGCGGTCCCCCCAAGAGACCCAGTACTTC. Protein: CASSPGLQRSPQETQYF. The chain links TRBV13 to TRBJ2-5, with D perhaps matching TRBD2 (5 bases). Trimming shortened V by 5 bases and J by 1 base, and 20 bases separated the two germline ends. The CDR3 has 17 residues. Germline V lookup: CDR1 PRHDT, CDR2 FYEKMQ (reference sequence).

The chain uses TRBV19 and TRBJ2-7, with D perhaps TRBD1 (5 bases). CDR3 length: 13 amino acids. From germline, CDR1 is LNHDA and CDR2 SQIVND (reference sequence). The V gene lost 3 bases and the J gene lost 4 bases, with 10 bases spanning the gap. The CDR3 reads CASSMAGSYEQYF. The CDR3, as DNA: TGTGCCAGTAGTATGGCAGGGTCGTACGAGCAGTACTTC.

V usage is TRBV7-9 and J usage is TRBJ2-1, with D uncertain. Germline values: CDR1 SEHNR, CDR2 FQNEAQ (reference sequence). This CDR3 contains 12 residues. Trimming cost V 0 bases and J 10 bases, with 7 bases left between them. The CDR3, as DNA: TGTGCCAGCAGCTTAGCGAAGAGGGAGCAGTTCTTC. Its translation: CASSLAKREQFF.